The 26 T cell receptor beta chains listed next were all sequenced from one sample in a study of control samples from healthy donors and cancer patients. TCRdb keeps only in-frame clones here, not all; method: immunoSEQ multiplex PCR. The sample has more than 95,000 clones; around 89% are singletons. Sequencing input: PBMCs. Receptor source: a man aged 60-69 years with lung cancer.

CDR3 region: CASSPGFEQYF. Here the CDR3 DNA reads TGCGCCAGCAGTCCCGGATTCGAGCAGTACTTC. The chain uses TRBV10-1 and TRBJ2-7, with D uncertain. Between the trimmed V and J ends, which lost 5 bases and 6 bases, there was a span of 8 bases. Looked up from germline, CDR1 is WNHNN and CDR2 is SYGVQD (reference sequence). The CDR3 runs 11 residues.

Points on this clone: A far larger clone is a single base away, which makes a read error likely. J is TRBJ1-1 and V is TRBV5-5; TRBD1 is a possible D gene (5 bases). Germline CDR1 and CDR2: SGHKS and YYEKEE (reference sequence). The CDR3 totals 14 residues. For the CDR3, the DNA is TGTGCCAGCAGGTTGGAACTGGACACCACTGAAGCTTTCTTT. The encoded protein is CASRLELDTTEAFF.

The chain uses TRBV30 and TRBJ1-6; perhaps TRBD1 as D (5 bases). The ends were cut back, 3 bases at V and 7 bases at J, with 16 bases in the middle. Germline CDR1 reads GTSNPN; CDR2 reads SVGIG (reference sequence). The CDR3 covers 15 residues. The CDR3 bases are TGTGCCTGGAGGGGGGAGTTTCTTACAAATTCACCCCTCCACTTT. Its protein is CAWRGEFLTNSPLHF.

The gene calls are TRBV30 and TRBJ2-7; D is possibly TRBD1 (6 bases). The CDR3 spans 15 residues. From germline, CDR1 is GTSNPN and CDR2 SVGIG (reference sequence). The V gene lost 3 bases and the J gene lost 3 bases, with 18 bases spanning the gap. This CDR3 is CAWSLRGRASYEQYV. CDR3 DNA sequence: TGTGCCTGGAGCCTCAGGGGCAGGGCAAGCTACGAGCAGTACGTC.

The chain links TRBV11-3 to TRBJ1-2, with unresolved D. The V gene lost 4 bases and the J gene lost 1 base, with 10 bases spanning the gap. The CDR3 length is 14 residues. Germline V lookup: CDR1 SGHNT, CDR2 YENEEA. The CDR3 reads CASSSAALNYGYTF. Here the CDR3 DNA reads TGTGCCAGCAGCTCGGCAGCCCTTAACTATGGCTACACCTTC.

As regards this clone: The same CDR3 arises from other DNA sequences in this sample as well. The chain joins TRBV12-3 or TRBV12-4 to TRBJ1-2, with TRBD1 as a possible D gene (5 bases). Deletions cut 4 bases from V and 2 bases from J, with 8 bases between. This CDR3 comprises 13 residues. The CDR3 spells CASSWGSNYGYTF. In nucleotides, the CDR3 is TGTGCCAGCAGTTGGGGCAGCAACTATGGCTACACCTTC.

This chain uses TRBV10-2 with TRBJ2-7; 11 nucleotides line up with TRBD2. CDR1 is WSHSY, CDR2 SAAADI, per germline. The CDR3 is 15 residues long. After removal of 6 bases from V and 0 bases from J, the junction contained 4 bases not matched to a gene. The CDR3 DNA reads TGCGCCAGCAGCCCCCTAGCGGGGGGCTCCTACGAGCAGTACTTC. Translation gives CASSPLAGGSYEQYF.

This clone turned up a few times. The DNA for the CDR3 is TGTGCCAGCAGCTTAAGTACTAGCGGGCACACCGGGGAGCTGTTTTTT. Its translation is CASSLSTSGHTGELFF. This chain joins TRBV7-6 and TRBJ2-2; 9 bases are shared with TRBD2. Germline V lookup: CDR1 SGHVS, CDR2 FNYEAQ. V shed 2 bases and J 3 bases; nucleotides not matched to a gene: 4. The CDR3 spans 16 residues.

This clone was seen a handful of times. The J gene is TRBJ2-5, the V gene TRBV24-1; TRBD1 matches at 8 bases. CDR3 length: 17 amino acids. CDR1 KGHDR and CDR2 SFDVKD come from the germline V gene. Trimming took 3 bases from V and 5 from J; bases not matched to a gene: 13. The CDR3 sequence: CATSDTRTGRVSETQYF. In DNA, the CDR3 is TGTGCCACCAGTGATACTCGGACAGGGCGAGTTTCGGAGACCCAGTACTTC.

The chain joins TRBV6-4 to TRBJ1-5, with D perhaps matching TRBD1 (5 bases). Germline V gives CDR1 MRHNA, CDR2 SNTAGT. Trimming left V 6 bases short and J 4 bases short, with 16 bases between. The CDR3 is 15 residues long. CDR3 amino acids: CASSRDFQANQPQHF. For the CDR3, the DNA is TGTGCCAGCAGCCGGGACTTCCAAGCAAATCAGCCCCAGCATTTT.

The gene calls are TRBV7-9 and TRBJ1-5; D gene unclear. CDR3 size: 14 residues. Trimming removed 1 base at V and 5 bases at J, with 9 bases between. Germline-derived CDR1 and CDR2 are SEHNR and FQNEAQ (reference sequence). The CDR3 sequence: CASSLDIWDQPQHF. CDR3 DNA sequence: TGTGCCAGCAGCTTAGACATATGGGATCAGCCCCAGCATTTT.

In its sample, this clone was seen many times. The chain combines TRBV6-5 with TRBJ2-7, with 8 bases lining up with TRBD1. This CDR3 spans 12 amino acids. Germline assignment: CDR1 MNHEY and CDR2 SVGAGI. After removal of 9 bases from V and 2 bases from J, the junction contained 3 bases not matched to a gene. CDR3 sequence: CASWTGTYEQYF. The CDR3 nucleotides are TGTGCCAGTTGGACAGGGACCTACGAGCAGTACTTC.

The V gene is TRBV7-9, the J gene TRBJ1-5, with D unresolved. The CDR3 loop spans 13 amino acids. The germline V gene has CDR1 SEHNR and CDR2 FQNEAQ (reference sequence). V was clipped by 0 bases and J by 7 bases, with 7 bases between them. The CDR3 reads CASSLAFRQPQHF. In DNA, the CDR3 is TGTGCCAGCAGCTTAGCTTTCCGGCAGCCCCAGCATTTT. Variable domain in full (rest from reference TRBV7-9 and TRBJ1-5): DTGVSQNPRHKITKRGQNVTFRCDPISEHNRLYWYRQTLGQGPEFLTYFQNEAQLEKSRLLSDRFSAERPKGSFSTLEIQRTEQGDSAMYLCASSLAFRQPQHFGDGTRLSIL.

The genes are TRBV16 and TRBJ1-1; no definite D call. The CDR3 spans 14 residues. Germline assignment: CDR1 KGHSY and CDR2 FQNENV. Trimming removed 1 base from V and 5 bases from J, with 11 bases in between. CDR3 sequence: CASSQLVLNTEAFF. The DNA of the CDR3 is TGTGCCAGCAGCCAATTGGTACTTAATACTGAAGCTTTCTTT. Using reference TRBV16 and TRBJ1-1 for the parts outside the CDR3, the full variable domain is GEEVAQTPKHLVRGEGQKAKLYCAPIKGHSYVFWYQQVLKNEFKFLISFQNENVFDETGMPKERFSAKCLPNSPCSLEIQATKLEDSAVYFCASSQLVLNTEAFFGQGTRLTVV.

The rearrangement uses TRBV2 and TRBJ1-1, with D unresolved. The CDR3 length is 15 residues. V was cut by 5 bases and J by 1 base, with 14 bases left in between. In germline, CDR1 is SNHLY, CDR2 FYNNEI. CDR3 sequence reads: CASSMDGPGNTEAFF. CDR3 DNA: TGTGCCAGCAGTATGGACGGCCCCGGGAACACTGAAGCTTTCTTT.

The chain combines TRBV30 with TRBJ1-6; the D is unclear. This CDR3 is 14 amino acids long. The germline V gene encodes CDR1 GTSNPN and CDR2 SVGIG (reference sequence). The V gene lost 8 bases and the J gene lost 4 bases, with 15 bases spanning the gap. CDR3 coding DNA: TGTGCCGGGTCGGGGAGTCCATATAATTCACCCCTCCACTTT. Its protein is CAGSGSPYNSPLHF.

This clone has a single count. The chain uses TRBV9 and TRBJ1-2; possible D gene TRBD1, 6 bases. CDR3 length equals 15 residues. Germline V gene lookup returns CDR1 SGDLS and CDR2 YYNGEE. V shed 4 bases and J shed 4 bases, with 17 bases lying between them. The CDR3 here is CASSPMDSIAYGYTF. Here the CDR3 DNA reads TGTGCCAGCAGCCCAATGGACAGTATCGCCTATGGCTACACCTTC.

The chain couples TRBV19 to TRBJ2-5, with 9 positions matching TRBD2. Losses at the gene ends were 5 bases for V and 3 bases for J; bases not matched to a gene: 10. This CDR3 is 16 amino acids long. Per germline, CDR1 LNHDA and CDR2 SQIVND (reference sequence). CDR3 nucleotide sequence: TGTGCCAGTAGTGCCTCAGCGGGGGGCGGAAAAGAGACCCAGTACTTC. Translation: CASSASAGGGKETQYF.

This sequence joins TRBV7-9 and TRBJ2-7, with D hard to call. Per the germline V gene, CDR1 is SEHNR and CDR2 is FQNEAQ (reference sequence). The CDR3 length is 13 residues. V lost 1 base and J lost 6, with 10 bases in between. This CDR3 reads CASSLVETSEQYF. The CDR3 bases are TGTGCCAGCAGCTTAGTCGAGACCTCCGAGCAGTACTTC. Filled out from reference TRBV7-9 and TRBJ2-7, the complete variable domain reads DTGVSQNPRHKITKRGQNVTFRCDPISEHNRLYWYRQTLGQGPEFLTYFQNEAQLEKSRLLSDRFSAERPKGSFSTLEIQRTEQGDSAMYLCASSLVETSEQYFGPGTRLTVT.

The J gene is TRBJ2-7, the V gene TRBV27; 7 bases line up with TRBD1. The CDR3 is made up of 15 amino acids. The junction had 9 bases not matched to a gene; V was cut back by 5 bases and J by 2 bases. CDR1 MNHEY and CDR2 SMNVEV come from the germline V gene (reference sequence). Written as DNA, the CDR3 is TGTGCCAGCAGTCCCTCCGGGACAGTACCCTACGAGCAGTACGTC. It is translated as CASSPSGTVPYEQYV.

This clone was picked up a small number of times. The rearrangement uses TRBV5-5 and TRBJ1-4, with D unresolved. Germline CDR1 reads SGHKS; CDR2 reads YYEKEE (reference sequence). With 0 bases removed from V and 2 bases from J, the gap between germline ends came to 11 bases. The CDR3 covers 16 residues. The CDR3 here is CASSLGPRTTNEKLFF. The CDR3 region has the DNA TGTGCCAGCAGCTTGGGCCCTCGAACGACTAATGAAAAACTGTTTTTT.

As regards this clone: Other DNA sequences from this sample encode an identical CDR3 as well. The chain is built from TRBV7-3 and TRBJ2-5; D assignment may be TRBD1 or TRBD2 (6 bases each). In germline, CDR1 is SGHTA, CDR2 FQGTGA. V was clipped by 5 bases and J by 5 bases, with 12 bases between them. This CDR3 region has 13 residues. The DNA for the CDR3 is TGTGCCAGCAGCCTAGGGGGGTGGGAGACCCAGTACTTC. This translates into CASSLGGWETQYF.

CDR3 bases: TGTGCCAGCAGTCCTTTTCAGAGCTACGAGCAGTACTTC. Translating gives CASSPFQSYEQYF. This chain connects TRBV12-3 or TRBV12-4 to TRBJ2-7; D gene ambiguous. The V and J ends lost 5 bases and 3 bases respectively, with 11 bases between them. This CDR3 has 13 residues.

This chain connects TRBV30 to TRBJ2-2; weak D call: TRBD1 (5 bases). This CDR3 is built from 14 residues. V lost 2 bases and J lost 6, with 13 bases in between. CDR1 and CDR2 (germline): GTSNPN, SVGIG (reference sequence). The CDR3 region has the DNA TGTGCCTGGAGTTTGATTGGGGCTGCCGGGGAGCTGTTTTTT. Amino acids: CAWSLIGAAGELFF. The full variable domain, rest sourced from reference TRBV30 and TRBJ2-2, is SQTIHQWPATLVQPVGSPLSLECTVEGTSNPNLYWYRQAAGRGLQLLFYSVGIGQISSEVPQNLSASRPQDRQFILSSKKLLLSDSGFYLCAWSLIGAAGELFFGEGSRLTVL.

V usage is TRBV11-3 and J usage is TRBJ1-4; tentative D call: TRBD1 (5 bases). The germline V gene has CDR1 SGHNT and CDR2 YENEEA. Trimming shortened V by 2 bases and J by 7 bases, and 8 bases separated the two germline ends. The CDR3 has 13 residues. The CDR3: CASSLSGPEKLFF. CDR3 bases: TGTGCCAGCAGCTTATCGGGGCCTGAAAAACTGTTTTTT.

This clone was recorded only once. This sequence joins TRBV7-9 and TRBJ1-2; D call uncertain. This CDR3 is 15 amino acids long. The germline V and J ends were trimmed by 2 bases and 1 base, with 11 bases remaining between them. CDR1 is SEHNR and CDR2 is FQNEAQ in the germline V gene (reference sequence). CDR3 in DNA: TGTGCCAGCAGCTTAAACTCTGGGGTTAACTATGGCTACACCTTC. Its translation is CASSLNSGVNYGYTF.